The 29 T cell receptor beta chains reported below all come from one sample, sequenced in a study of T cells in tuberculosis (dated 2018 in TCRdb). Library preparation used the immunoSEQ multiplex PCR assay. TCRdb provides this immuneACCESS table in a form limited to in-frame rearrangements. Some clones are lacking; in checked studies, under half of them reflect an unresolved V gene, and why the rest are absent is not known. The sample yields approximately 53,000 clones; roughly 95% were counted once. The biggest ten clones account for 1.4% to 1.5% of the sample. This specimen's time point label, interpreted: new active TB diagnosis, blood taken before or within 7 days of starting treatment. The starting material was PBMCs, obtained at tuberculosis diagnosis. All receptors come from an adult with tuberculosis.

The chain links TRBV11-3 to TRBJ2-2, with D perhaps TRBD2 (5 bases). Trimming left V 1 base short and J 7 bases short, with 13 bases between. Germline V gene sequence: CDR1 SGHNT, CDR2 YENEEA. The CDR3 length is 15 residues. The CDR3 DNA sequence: TGTGCCAGCAGCTTAGGGGGAGTCTCGCACGGGGAGCTGTTTTTT. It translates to CASSLGGVSHGELFF.

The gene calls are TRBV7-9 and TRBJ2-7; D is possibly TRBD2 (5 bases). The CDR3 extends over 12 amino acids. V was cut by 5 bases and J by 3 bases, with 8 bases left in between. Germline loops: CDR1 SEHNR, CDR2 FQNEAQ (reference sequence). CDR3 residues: CASSPGDYEQYF. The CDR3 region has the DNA TGTGCCAGCAGCCCCGGGGACTACGAGCAGTACTTC. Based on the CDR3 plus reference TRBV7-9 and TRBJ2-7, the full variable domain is DTGVSQNPRHKITKRGQNVTFRCDPISEHNRLYWYRQTLGQGPEFLTYFQNEAQLEKSRLLSDRFSAERPKGSFSTLEIQRTEQGDSAMYLCASSPGDYEQYFGPGTRLTVT.

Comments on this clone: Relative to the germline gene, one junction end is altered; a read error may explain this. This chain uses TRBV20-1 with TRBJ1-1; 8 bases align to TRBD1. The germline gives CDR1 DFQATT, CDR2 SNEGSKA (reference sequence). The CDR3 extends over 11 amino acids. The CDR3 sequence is CSASRGPDPIF. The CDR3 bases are TGCAGTGCTAGCAGGGGGCCGGACCCCATCTTT.

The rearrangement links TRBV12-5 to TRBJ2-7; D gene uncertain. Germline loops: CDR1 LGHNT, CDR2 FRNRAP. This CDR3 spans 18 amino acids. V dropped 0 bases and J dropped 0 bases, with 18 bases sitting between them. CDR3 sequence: CASGLVQETRRASYEQYF. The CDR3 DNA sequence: TGTGCTAGTGGTTTGGTACAAGAGACGAGGCGTGCCTCCTACGAGCAGTACTTC.

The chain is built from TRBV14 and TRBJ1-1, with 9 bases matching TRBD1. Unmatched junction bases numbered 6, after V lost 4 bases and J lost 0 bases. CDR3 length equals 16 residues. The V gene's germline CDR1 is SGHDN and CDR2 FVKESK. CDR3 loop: CASSPGTGRMNTEAFF. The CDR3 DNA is TGTGCCAGCAGCCCTGGGACAGGGCGGATGAACACTGAAGCTTTCTTT.

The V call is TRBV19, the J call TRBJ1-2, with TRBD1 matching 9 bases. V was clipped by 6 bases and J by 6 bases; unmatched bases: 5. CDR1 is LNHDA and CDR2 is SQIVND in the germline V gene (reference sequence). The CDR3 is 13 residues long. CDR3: CASSRDRAHGYTF. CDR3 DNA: TGTGCCAGTAGCCGGGACAGGGCTCATGGCTACACCTTC.

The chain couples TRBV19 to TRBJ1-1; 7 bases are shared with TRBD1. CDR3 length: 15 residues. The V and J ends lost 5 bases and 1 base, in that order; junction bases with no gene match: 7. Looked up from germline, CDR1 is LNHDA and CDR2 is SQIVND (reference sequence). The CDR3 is CASSPWGQPNTEAFF. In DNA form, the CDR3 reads TGTGCCAGTAGTCCCTGGGGACAGCCGAACACTGAAGCTTTCTTT.

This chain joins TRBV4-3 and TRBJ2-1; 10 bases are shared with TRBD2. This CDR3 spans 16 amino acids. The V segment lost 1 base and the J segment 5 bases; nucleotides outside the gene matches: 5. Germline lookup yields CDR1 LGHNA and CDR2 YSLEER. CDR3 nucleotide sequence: TGCGCCAGCAGCCAAGCGGGGCTAGCGGGAGACAATGAGCAGTTCTTC. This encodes CASSQAGLAGDNEQFF.

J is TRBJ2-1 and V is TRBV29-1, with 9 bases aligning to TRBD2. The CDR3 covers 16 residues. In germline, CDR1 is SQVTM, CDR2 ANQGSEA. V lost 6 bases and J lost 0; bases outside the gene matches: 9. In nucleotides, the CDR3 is TGCAGCGTATTAGCGGGAGCTTGGGGCTCCTACAATGAGCAGTTCTTC. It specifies CSVLAGAWGSYNEQFF.

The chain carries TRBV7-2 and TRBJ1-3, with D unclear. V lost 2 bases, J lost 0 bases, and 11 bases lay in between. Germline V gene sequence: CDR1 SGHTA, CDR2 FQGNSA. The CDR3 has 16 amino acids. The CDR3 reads CASSLMEMSSGNTIYF. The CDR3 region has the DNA TGTGCCAGCAGCTTAATGGAGATGAGCTCTGGAAACACCATATATTTT.

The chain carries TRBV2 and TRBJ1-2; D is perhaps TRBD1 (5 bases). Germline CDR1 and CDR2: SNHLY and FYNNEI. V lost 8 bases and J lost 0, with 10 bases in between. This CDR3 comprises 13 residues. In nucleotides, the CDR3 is TGTGCCAGCGGGGGGGGACCTAACTATGGCTACACCTTC. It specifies CASGGGPNYGYTF.

CDR3 residues: CASGLLPGTESRQPQHF. In DNA form, the CDR3 reads TGTGCTAGTGGTTTACTGCCCGGGACTGAAAGCCGACAGCCCCAGCATTTT. This chain connects TRBV12-5 to TRBJ1-5; TRBD1 is a possible D gene (5 bases). The CDR3 loop spans 17 amino acids. The V and J ends lost 3 bases and 7 bases respectively, with 22 bases between them. Germline values: CDR1 LGHNT, CDR2 FRNRAP.

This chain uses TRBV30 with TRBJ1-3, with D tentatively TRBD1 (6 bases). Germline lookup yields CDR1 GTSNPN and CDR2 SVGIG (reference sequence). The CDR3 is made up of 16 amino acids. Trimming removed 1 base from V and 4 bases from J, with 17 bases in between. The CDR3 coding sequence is TGTGCCTGGAGTGACGGCCCAGGGGCTCCCGGAAACACCATATATTTT. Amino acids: CAWSDGPGAPGNTIYF.

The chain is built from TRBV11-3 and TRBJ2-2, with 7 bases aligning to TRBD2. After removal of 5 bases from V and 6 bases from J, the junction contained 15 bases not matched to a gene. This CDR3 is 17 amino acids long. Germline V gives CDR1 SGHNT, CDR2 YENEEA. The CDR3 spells CASSPRDPGTTPGELFF. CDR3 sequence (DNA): TGTGCCAGCAGCCCACGCGATCCCGGGACTACCCCCGGGGAGCTGTTTTTT.

The CDR3, as DNA: TGTGCCAGCAGCGGGACAGACAACACCGGGGAGCTGTTTTTT. Protein product: CASSGTDNTGELFF. V is TRBV5-6 and J is TRBJ2-2, with TRBD1 matching 7 bases. J gave up 2 bases and V 4 bases, and 2 bases lay outside the gene matches. The CDR3 is 14 amino acids. CDR1 is SGHDT and CDR2 is YYEEEE in the germline V gene.

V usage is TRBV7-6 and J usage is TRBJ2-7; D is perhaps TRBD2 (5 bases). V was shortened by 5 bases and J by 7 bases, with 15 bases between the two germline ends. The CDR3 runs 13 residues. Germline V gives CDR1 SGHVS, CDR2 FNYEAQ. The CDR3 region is CASSVKDSGEQYF. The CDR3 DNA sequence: TGTGCCAGCAGCGTTAAGGATTCGGGAGAGCAGTACTTC.

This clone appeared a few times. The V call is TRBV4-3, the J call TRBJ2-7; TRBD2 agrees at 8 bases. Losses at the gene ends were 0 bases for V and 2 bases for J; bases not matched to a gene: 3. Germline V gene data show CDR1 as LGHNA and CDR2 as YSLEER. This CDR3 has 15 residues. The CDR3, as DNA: TGCGCCAGCAGCCAAGACACTAGCGGAACCTACGAGCAGTACTTC. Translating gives CASSQDTSGTYEQYF.

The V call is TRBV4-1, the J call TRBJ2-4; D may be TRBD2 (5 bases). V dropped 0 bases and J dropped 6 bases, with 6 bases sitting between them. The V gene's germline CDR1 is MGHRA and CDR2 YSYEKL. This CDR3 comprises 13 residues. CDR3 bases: TGCGCCAGCAGCCAAGAGCGGGTAAACATTCAGTACTTC. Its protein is CASSQERVNIQYF.

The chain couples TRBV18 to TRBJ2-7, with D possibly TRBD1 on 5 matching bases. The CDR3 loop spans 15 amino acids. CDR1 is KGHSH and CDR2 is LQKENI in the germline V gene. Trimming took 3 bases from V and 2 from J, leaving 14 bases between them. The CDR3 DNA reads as TGTGCCAGCTCACCGTTAGAACAGGTCCCCTACGAGCAGTACTTC. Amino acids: CASSPLEQVPYEQYF.

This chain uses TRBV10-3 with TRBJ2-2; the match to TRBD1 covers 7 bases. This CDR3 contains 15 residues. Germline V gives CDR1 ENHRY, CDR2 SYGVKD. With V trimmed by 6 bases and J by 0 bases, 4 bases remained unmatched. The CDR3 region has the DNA TGTGCCATCAGGCCAGGGGGTGCGAACACCGGGGAGCTGTTTTTT. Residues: CAIRPGGANTGELFF.

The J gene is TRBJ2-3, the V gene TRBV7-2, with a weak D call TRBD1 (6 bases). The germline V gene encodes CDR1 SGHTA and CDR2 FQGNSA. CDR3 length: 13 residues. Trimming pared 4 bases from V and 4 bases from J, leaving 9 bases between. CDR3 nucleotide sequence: TGTGCCAGCAGCTCCCAGGGGCCAGATACGCAGTATTTT. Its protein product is CASSSQGPDTQYF.

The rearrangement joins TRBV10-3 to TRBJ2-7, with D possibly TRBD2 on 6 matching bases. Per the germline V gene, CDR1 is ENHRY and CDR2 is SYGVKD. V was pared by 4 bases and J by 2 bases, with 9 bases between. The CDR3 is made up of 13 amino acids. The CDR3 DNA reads TGTGCCATCAGTGCTGGAGGGACCTACGAGCAGTACTTC. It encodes CAISAGGTYEQYF.

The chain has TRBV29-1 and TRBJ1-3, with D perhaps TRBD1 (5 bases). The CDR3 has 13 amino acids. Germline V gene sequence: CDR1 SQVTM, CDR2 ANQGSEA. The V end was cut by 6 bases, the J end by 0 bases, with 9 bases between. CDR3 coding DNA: TGCAGCGTCCAGGGTAGCTCTGGAAACACCATATATTTT. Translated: CSVQGSSGNTIYF.

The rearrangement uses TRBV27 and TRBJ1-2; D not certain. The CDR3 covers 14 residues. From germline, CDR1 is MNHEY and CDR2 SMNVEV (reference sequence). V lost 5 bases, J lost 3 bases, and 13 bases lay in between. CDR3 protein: CASSPSEQYYGYTF. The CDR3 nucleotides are TGTGCCAGCAGTCCCTCGGAACAGTACTATGGCTACACCTTC.

The CDR3 DNA reads as TGTGCCAGCAGCTTTCTACCCCAAGAGACCCAGTACTTC. This gives the protein CASSFLPQETQYF. The chain joins TRBV7-3 to TRBJ2-5; no clear D. Germline lookup yields CDR1 SGHTA and CDR2 FQGTGA. Trimming removed 3 bases from V and 1 base from J, with 6 bases in between. The CDR3 contains 13 residues. The whole variable domain, remainder taken from reference TRBV7-3 and TRBJ2-5, is GAGVSQTPSNKVTEKGKYVELRCDPISGHTALYWYRQSLGQGPEFLIYFQGTGAADDSGLPNDRFFAVRPEGSVSTLKIQRTERGDSAVYLCASSFLPQETQYFGPGTRLLVL.

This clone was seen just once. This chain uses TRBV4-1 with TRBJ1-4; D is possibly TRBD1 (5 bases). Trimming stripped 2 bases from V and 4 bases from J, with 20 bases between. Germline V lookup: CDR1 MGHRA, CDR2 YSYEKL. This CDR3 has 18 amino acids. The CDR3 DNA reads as TGCGCCAGCAGCCAAATCGGCCCGCACGGGGGGGTTAATGAAAAACTGTTTTTT. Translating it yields CASSQIGPHGGVNEKLFF.

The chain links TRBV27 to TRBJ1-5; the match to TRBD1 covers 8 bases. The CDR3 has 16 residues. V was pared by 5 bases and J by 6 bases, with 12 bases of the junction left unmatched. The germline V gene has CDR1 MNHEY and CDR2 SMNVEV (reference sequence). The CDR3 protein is CASSLSQGAISQPQHF. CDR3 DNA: TGTGCCAGCAGTCTAAGCCAGGGGGCTATCTCTCAGCCCCAGCATTTT.

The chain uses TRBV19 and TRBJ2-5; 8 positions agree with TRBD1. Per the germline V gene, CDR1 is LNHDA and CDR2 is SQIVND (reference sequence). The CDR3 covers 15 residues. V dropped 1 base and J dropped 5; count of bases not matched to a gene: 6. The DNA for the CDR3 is TGTGCCAGTAGTATAGGCAGGGGGCAGCTTGAGACCCAGTACTTC. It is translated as CASSIGRGQLETQYF.

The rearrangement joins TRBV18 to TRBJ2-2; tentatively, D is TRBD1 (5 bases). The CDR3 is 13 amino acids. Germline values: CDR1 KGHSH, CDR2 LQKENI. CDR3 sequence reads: CASGQDDTGELFF. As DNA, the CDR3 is TGTGCGTCCGGACAAGATGACACCGGGGAGCTGTTTTTT. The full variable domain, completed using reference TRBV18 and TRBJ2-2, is NAGVMQNPRHLVRRRGQEARLRCSPMKGHSHVYWYRQLPEEGLKFMVYLQKENIIDESGMPKERFSAEFPKEGPSILRIQQVVRGDSAAYFCASGQDDTGELFFGEGSRLTVL.